What follows describes a single TCR beta chain. Its antigen target is currently unknown. The instrument was an Illumina HiSeq 2000. TCR beta cDNA libraries were prepared using 5'RACE template switching, which introduced a universal primer site and unique molecular identifiers. Synthesis of cDNA was primed from the TCR beta constant segment and was followed by two consecutive PCR amplification steps. In the source study's methods: MIGEC was used to demultiplex reads and group reads by UMI, and MiTCR was used to assemble and quantify clonotypes. To exclude erroneous sequences, only TCR cDNA sequences supported by at least two reads were retained. The tcR package was used for downstream repertoire analysis, and clonotypes were matched between fractions using CDR3 nucleotide sequence together with V segment. VDJmatch was used to annotate antigen specificity against VDJdb, with one amino acid substitution in CDR3 permitted. After reprocessing by TCRdb, each CDR3 protein sequence is one entry, and no DNA is given. These V and J calls rely on TCRdb rather than the paper's analysis. The table for this sample lists about half a million distinct CDR3 sequences. Around 1.4% of the sample is in the top ten clones.

The data were obtained in a study of T cells expressing NK-cell markers (dated by TCRdb to 2020 to 2021). Notes on the research overall: TCR beta-chain repertoires were profiled in sorted CD3+CD56+NKG2C+, CD3+CD56+NKG2C- and CD3+CD56-NKG2C+ T-cell subsets from seven or eight donors. Of the eight sequenced donors, seven were found to be HCMV-seropositive and one was found to be HCMV-seronegative. Illumina HiSeq 2000/2500, MiSeq or NextSeq was used to sequence libraries as 2 x 150 bp reads. Randomly selected healthy volunteers, three men and five women, were used as the eight sequenced donors. The paper as a whole reports these results and caveats: Whether the expanded NKG2C-expressing T cell clones were specific for HCMV antigens was left unclear. For five or six donors, the dominant CD3+CD56+NKG2C+ clonotypes were among the top 10 CD8+ clonotypes and accounted for about 1.0-7.5% of CD8+ T cells. Those dominant clonotypes were again the most abundant among CD3+CD56-NKG2C+ cells in several donors, at roughly 25-65%.

HCMV-specific IgG was detected in serum with a commercial ELISA kit to determine HCMV serostatus. Ficoll density gradient centrifugation was used to isolate peripheral blood mononuclear cells from blood. Sequenced input: blood T cells: a sorted CD56 or NKG2C T cell subset, CD4+ or CD8+ T cells, or bulk PBMC T cells (not recorded which). The receptor was isolated from a woman aged 50 to 60 in good health. Donor details come from another sample of the same person, matched by shared clones.

This receptor has the CDR3 CASSALAGVTTDTQYF. The V gene is TRBV7-7 and the J gene is TRBJ2-3; TCRdb lists TRBD2, though no DNA is available to test this call. From its cysteine to its phenylalanine, the CDR3 spans 16 amino acids. A DNA sequence was not provided. Reading the germline V gene (reference sequence) gives CDR1 SSHAT and CDR2 FNYEAQ.